The entry below gives a single T cell receptor beta chain sequence along with its context. The data originate from a study of blood T cell repertoires in COVID-19. As for the study in general: Researchers got acute and convalescent COVID-19 samples from the United States, Italy and Spain.

Clinical histories supplied by participants themselves formed the basis of cohort assignment. Two negative PCRs, clearance, or symptom resolution had been documented for recovered Cohort 3 donors. V was pared by 5 bases and J by 4 bases, with 10 bases of the junction left unmatched. Germline-derived CDR1 and CDR2 are LGHNT and FRNRAP. The CDR3 is 15 amino acids. Under the authors' procedure: Amplification of reference gene primers was used by the study to estimate nucleated cell counts. Measured with immunoSEQ multiplex PCR; TCRdb has only the in-frame clones, and not every one. That table furnishes V, J and clone size, whereas the DNA furnished D and trimming. The data hold 300,000 or so clones, with 70% to 90% observed a single time.

The clonotype comes from a woman between 25 and 40 years old who had recovered from COVID-19. The V gene is TRBV12-5, the J gene TRBJ1-2, with 7 nucleotides matching TRBD1. What was sequenced was PBMCs or T cells enriched from blood (not recorded which). The CDR3 is CASGTTGDRRYGYTF. The DNA of the CDR3 is TGTGCTAGTGGTACTACAGGGGATCGGCGCTATGGCTACACCTTC. The full variable domain, completed using reference TRBV12-5 and TRBJ1-2, is DARVTQTPRHKVTEMGQEVTMRCQPILGHNTVFWYRQTMMQGLELLAYFRNRAPLDDSGMPKDRFSAEMPDATLATLKIQPSEPRDSAVYFCASGTTGDRRYGYTFGSGTRLTVV.